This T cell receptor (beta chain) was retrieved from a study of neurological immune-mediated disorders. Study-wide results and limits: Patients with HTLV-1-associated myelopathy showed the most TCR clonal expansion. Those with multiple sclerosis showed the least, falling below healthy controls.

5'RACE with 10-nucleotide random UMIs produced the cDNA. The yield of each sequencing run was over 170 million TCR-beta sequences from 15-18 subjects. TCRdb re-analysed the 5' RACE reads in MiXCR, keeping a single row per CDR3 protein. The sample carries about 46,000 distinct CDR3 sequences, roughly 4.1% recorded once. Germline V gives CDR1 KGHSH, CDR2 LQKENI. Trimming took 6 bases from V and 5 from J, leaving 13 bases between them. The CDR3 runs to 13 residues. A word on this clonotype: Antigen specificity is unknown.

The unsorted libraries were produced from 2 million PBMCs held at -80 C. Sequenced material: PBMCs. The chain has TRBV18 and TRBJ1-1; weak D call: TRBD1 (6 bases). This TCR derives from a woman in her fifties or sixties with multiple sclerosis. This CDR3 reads CASSLSGETEAFF. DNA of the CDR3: TGTGCCAGCTCGCTCTCAGGGGAGACTGAAGCTTTCTTT.